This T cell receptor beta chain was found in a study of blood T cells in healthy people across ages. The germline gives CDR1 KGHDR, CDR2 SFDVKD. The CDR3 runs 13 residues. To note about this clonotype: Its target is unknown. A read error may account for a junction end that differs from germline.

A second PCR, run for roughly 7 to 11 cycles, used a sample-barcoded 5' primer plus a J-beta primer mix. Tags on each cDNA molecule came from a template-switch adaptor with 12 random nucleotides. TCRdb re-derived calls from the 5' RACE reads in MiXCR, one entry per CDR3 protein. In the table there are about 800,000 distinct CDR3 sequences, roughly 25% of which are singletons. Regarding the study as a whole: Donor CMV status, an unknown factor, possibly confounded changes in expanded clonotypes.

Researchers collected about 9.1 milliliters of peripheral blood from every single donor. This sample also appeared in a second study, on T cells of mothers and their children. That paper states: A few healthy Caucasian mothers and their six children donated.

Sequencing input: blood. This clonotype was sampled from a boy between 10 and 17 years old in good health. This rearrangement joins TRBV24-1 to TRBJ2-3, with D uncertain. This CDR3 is CATSDFGQDTQYF. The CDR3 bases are TGTGCCACCAGTGATTTTGGCCAAGATACACAGTATTTT.